This T cell receptor beta chain emerged from a study of early stage breast cancer tumors. Clones were sequenced by immunoSEQ multiplex PCR, and TCRdb holds only the in-frame ones, with some missing. The sample lists more than 7,500 clones; about 64% were seen once. V lost 10 bases and J 5 bases, leaving 7 bases between the germline ends. Per the germline V gene, CDR1 is ENHRY and CDR2 is SYGVKD. The CDR3 runs 10 residues. This clonotype was obtained from a person aged 55 to 75 with breast cancer. Sequencing was performed on normal breast tissue next to the tumor. The genes are TRBV10-3 and TRBJ2-3; D gene ambiguous. The CDR3 here is CATGVDTQYF. The DNA for the CDR3 is TGTGCCACCGGTGTAGATACGCAGTATTTT.